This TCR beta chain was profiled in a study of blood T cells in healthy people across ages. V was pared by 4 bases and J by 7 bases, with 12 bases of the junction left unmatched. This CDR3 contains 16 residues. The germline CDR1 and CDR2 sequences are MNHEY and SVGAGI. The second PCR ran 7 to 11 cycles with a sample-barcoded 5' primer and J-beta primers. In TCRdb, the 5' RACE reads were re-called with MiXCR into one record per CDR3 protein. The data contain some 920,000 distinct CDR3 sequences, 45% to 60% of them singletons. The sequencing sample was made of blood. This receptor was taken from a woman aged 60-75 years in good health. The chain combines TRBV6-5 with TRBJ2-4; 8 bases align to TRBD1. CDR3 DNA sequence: TGTGCCAGCAGTTCCATGACAGGGGAGGAGACGAACATTCAGTACTTC. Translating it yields CASSSMTGEETNIQYF.